The T cell receptor (beta chain) described here comes from a study of T cells in Graves' hyperthyroidism and ophthalmopathy (dated by TCRdb to 2018 to 2020). Context from the whole study: Peripheral blood was collected at initial diagnosis, before any treatment. For training and testing, the 80 to 100 patients in the discovery cohort were randomly divided in a 7:3 ratio. Prospective prediction of ophthalmopathy was tested in an independent validation cohort of 18 to 20 hyperthyroidism patients and around 16 patients who later progressed to ophthalmopathy. In more than five Graves' hyperthyroidism patients, the study also compared T-cell repertoires from thyroid tissue with T-cell repertoires from blood. After blood sampling, hyperthyroidism patients were treated with methimazole at a starting dose of 30 mg daily, and ophthalmopathy patients were treated with high-dose intravenous methylprednisolone. According to the paper, TCR Vbeta CDR3 sequencing was carried out on roughly 130 peripheral blood samples, which came from 40 to 45 ophthalmopathy, some 73 hyperthyroidism and roughly 17 progressor patients. To identify TCR V-J signatures that set the groups apart, the researchers used a discovery cohort of 100 or so patients, made up of 43 with Graves' ophthalmopathy and 55 to 65 with stable Graves' hyperthyroidism. The full study reports these points: A model built on a 13 V-J signature distinguished ophthalmopathy from stable hyperthyroidism, reaching 85% to 90% sensitivity and under 84% specificity in cross-validation and 80%/75% in testing. No statistical method was used to fix the sample size in advance, and group allocation was not hidden from the investigators. Blood samples also contained most of the expanded thyroid clonotypes (frequency above 0.001), which suggests that blood repertoires may reflect thyroid immune responses. In validation, the model predicted progression to ophthalmopathy with about 71% sensitivity and around 72% specificity, a median of approximately 6.5 months before onset.

The germline V gene encodes CDR1 SGHTA and CDR2 FQGNSA. The CDR3 runs 18 amino acids, cysteine and phenylalanine included. The kept DNA is CDR3 alone, 54 bases in frame from the first base. V is cut back by 5 bases and J by 2 bases, with 12 bases in the junction unmatched. As concerns this clonotype: It lacks a known antigen. It has no much larger one-base neighbor in the sample; base qualities were not kept.

Moderately to severely active disease, a Clinical Activity Score of at least 3, a NOSPECS grade of at least 4, and a duration under 3 months were present in ophthalmopathy patients. The study excluded patients with uncontrolled infections, other autoimmune diseases, pregnancy or lactation. Diagnoses were based on clinical symptoms, serum thyroxine and TRAb, thyroid ultrasound and orbital computed tomography. Ficoll-Paque density gradient centrifugation was used to isolate PBMCs from approximately 10 ml of fresh peripheral blood. Trizol reagent was used to extract total RNA, and RNA quality was then checked on an Agilent 2100 Bioanalyzer. The TCR beta CDR3 regions were amplified from RNA transcripts. For the first round of RT-PCR on the TCR CDR3, the HTBI primer set was used together with the Qiagen OneStep RT-PCR kit. Libraries were constructed in a second round of multiplex PCR, after which size selection and purification were carried out. Paired-end sequencing of the libraries was performed with 100 bp reads on an Illumina HiSeq2000. In the source study's methods: Raw data were processed with SOAPnuke, discarding reads with adapters, uncalled bases, mean Phred below 15, or no exact constant-primer or identifier match. High-quality paired reads were merged using COPE v1.2.5, and each unique nucleotide sequence was defined as a clonotype. MiTCR v1.1 was used to align the clonotypes against IMGT TRBV, TRBD and TRBJ reference segments. The analysis was restricted to V-J combinations with a frequency above 0.0001, which together covered over 99% of the repertoires. A TCS score was defined as the ratio of F50 (clonal expansion) to E x V (chaos), with BLOSUM62-based TCRdist applied between CDR3 peptides within each V-J. Welch's t-statistics and random forest reduced around 510 V-J features to 13, which were used in a naive Bayes classifier (R e1071). TCRdb reanalyzed the raw reads on its own, using fastp at Q25 for trimming and MiXCR for clone calling, and kept in-frame beta chains. Rows are combined by CDR3 protein, so each entry shows the most common genes and DNA. The V and J calls were not made by the authors but by TCRdb's processing. The sample table shows 530,000 or so distinct CDR3 sequences, and 15% to 20% are seen once. The ten largest clones take up 17% of the sample.

The sample comprised blood. The rearrangement joined TRBV7-2 to TRBJ1-6, with 7 bases aligning to TRBD1. The TCR sequence derives from a woman under 30 with Graves' ophthalmopathy. Read as DNA, the sequence is TGTGCCAGCAGCCCTTTGGGCAGGGGGATCGCCTATAATTCACCCCTCCACTTT. The translation is CASSPLGRGIAYNSPLHF.